Listed below are T cell receptor beta chains from one sample, sequenced in a study of blood T cell repertoires in COVID-19. Clones were sequenced by immunoSEQ multiplex PCR, and TCRdb holds only the in-frame ones, with some missing. The sample consists of roughly 69,000 clones, 78% of them appearing once. The specimen was peripheral blood. The receptors were gathered from a man in his 60s with COVID-19, enrolled during active disease. CDR3s include the opening cysteine and the closing phenylalanine or tryptophan. A D gene is named only where the DNA matches it firmly. Size is stated for part of the rows, as once, few or many counts, or as a class when the clone is expanded.

>TRBV9|NA|NA|14|TRBJ2-7
TGTGCCAGCAGCGTAGATTCGGTCTCCTACGAGCAGTACTTC
CASSVDSVSYEQYF
>TRBV6-4|TRBD1|NA|17|TRBJ2-3
TGTGCCAGCACTTTTAGTATACAGGGGCTCTGCACAGATACGCAGTATTTT
CASTFSIQGLCTDTQYF
>TRBV10-2|TRBD1|NA|15|TRBJ1-2
TGCGCCAGCAGTGCGGCGACAGGGCTTGGCTATGGCTACACCTTC
CASSAATGLGYGYTF
>TRBV24-1|NA|NA|15|TRBJ2-3
TGTGCCACCAGTGATCCCAGGGGGGCCGGAGATACGCAGTATTTT
CATSDPRGAGDTQYF
>TRBV27|TRBD2|few|15|TRBJ2-7
TGTGCCAGCAGTTTAACTAGCGGGATTCTGGACGAGCAGTACTTC
CASSLTSGILDEQYF
>TRBV7-3|NA|NA|17|TRBJ2-2
TGTGCCAGCAGCTTAACTTGGGAGACCGCGAACACCGGGGAGCTGTTTTTT
CASSLTWETANTGELFF
>TRBV2|TRBD1|NA|15|TRBJ2-3
TGTGCCAGCAGGTGGCAGCAGGGGGGCACAGATACGCAGTATTTT
CASRWQQGGTDTQYF
>TRBV4-2|NA|NA|12|TRBJ1-6
TGTGCCAGCCGTCCACTGAATTCACCCCTCCACTTT
CASRPLNSPLHF
>TRBV4-1|NA|once|17|TRBJ1-3
TGCGCCAGCAGCCAAGAGAGGGGGGGGTACTCTGGAAACACCATATATTTT
CASSQERGGYSGNTIYF
>TRBV4-1|TRBD1|NA|15|TRBJ2-7
TGCGCCAGCAGCCACGGACAGGACACCTCCTACGAGCAGTACTTC
CASSHGQDTSYEQYF
>TRBV5-4|TRBD1|NA|12|TRBJ2-3
TGTGCCTCTACAGGGGAAGCAGATACGCAGTATTTT
CASTGEADTQYF
>TRBV3-1/TRBV3-2|TRBD1|NA|13|TRBJ2-1
TGTGCCAGCAGCCTTCACAGGGGAGACGAGCAGTTCTTC
CASSLHRGDEQFF
>TRBV7-2|TRBD2|NA|16|TRBJ2-1
TGTGCCAGCAGCGCGTCACCGGGACTAGCGGACAATGAGCAGTTCTTC
CASSASPGLADNEQFF
>TRBV7-3|TRBD1|NA|15|TRBJ2-2
TGTGCCAGCAGCCCCTGGGACAGTGAGGCCGGGGAGCTGTTTTTT
CASSPWDSEAGELFF
>TRBV7-9|NA|NA|14|TRBJ2-2
TGTGCCAGCAGCTCAACAGGACACACCGGGGAGCTGTTTTTT
CASSSTGHTGELFF
>TRBV2|NA|NA|12|TRBJ1-5
TGTGCCAGCAGCCCAGAACATCAGCCCCAGCATTTT
CASSPEHQPQHF
>TRBV19|NA|NA|15|TRBJ2-3
TGTGCCAGTAGTAATGGGCAGATTTTCACAGATACGCAGTATTTT
CASSNGQIFTDTQYF